The next 2 T cell receptor beta chains were all read from a single sample in a study of shared T cell receptors in the human thymus. Only in-frame clones appear in the TCRdb table, and some are missing; sequencing was by immunoSEQ multiplex PCR. The data show hundreds of thousands of clones, with over 75% seen just once and 0.01% held by the top ten. This same sample was also part of a study on human thymus T cells.

The sample was thymocytes. The receptors originated from a boy under three years old with a congenital heart defect.

The chain combines TRBV5-8 with TRBJ2-2, with TRBD1 as a possible D gene (6 bases). Germline V gene data show CDR1 as SGHTS and CDR2 as YDEGEE. The CDR3 loop spans 16 amino acids. Trimming stripped 5 bases from V and 3 bases from J, with 17 bases between. The CDR3 sequence is CASSYPDRTYTGELFF. The DNA for the CDR3 is TGTGCCAGCAGTTACCCGGACAGAACCTACACCGGGGAGCTGTTTTTT.

V and J are TRBV10-3 and TRBJ2-1; D remains unclear. This CDR3 region has 14 residues. CDR1 ENHRY and CDR2 SYGVKD come from the germline V gene. Trimming removed 5 bases from V and 5 bases from J, with 13 bases in between. This CDR3 reads CAISPVLRHNEQFF. The CDR3 region has the DNA TGTGCCATCAGTCCCGTCCTGAGGCACAATGAGCAGTTCTTC.